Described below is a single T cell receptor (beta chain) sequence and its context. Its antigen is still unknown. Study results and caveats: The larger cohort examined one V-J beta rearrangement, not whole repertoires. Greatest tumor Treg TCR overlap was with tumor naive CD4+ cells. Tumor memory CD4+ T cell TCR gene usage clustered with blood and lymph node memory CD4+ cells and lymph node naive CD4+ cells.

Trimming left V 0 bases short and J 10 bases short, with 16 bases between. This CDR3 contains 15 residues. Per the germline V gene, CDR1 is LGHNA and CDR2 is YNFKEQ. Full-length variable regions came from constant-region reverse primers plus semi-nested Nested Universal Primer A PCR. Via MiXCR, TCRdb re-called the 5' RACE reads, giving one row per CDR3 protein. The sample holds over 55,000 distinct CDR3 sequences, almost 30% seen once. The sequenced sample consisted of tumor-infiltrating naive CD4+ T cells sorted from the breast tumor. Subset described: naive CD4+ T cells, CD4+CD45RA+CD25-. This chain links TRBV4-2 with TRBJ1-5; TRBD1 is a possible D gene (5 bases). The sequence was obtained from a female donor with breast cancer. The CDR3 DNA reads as TGTGCCAGCAGCCAAGATAGCAGGGAGGAGTACCCCCAGCATTTT. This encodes CASSQDSREEYPQHF.